This T cell receptor (beta chain) was sequenced in a study of OX40 agonist ivuxolimab in advanced cancers. Study context: All patients had ivuxolimab intravenously every 2 weeks at 0.01 to 10 mg/kg. In three patients, partial responses were observed, one with hepatocellular carcinoma and two with cutaneous melanoma.

Germline V gives CDR1 SGHDN, CDR2 FVKESK. The CDR3 length is 14 residues. Trimming shortened V by 2 bases and J by 1 base, and 8 bases separated the two germline ends. Overall study findings and caveats: There were also nonresponders showing low normalized T-cell clonal expansion.

Clones were read by immunoSEQ multiplex PCR, and TCRdb kept only the in-frame ones, dropping some. The repertoire holds over 75,000 clones, with about 90% as singletons. In the case of this clone: Its cognate antigen is unknown.

This TCR was sampled from an adult with an advanced solid tumor such as melanoma, head and neck, liver or kidney cancer. The specimen comprised CD4+ or CD8+ T cells sorted from blood, sampled in a trial of the OX40 agonist ivuxolimab. The J gene is TRBJ1-1, the V gene TRBV14; possibly TRBD1 for D (5 bases). The DNA for the CDR3 is TGTGCCAGCAGCCAATTGACAGCGAACACTGAAGCTTTCTTT. Translating gives CASSQLTANTEAFF.